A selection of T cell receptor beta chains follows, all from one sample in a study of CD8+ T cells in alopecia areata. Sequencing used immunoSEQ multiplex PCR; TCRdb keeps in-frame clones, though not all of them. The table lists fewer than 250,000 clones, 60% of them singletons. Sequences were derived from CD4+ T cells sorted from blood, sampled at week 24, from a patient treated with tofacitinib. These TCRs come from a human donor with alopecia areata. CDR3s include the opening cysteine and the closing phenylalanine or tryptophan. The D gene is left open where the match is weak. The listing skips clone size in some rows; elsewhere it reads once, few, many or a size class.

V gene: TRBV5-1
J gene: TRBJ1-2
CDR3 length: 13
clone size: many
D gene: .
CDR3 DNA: TGCGCCAGCAGCCCGGAGGACGCCTATGGCTACACCTTC
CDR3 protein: CASSPEDAYGYTF

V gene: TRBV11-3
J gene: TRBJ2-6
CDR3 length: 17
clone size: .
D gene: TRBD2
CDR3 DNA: TGTGCCAGCAGCCCTCGCTGGGGGGGAGTTGGGGCCAACGTCCTGACTTTC
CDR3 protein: CASSPRWGGVGANVLTF

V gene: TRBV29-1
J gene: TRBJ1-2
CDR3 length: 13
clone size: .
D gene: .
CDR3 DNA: TGCAGCGTTGAAGATCCGGATAACTATGGCTACACCTTC
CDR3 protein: CSVEDPDNYGYTF

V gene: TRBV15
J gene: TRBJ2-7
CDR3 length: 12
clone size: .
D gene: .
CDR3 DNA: TGTGCCACCAGCAGAGAGAGGTACGAGCAGTACTTC
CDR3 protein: CATSRERYEQYF

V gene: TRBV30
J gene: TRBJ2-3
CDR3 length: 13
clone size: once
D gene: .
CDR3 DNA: TGTGCCTGGATCTATCAAGACACAGATACGCAGTATTTT
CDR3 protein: CAWIYQDTDTQYF

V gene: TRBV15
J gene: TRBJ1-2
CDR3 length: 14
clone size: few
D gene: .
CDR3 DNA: TGTGCCACCAGCAGAGATCGGGCGGGGTTTGGCTACACCTTC
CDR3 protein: CATSRDRAGFGYTF

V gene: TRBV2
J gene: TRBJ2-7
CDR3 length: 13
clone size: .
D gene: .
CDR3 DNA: TGTGCCAGCAGTGAACAACACCCCTACGAGCAGTACTTC
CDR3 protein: CASSEQHPYEQYF

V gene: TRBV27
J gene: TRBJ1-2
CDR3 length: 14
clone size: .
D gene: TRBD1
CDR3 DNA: TGTGCCAGCACCCGGACAGGGGGGATCTATGGCTACACCTTC
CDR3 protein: CASTRTGGIYGYTF

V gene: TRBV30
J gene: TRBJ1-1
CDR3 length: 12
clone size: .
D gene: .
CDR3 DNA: TGTGCCTGGAGTGGACCGGGGACTGAAGCTTTCTTT
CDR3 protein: CAWSGPGTEAFF

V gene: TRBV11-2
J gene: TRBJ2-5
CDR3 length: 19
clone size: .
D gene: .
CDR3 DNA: TGTGCCAGCAGCTTAGGTCGACACTCACGGGGGGCGGGACAAGAGACCCAGTACTTC
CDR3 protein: CASSLGRHSRGAGQETQYF

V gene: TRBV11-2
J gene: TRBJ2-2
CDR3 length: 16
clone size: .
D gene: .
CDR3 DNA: TGTGCCAGCAGCCCGTTTTTAGCGGTGAACACCGGGGAGCTGTTTTTT
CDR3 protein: CASSPFLAVNTGELFF

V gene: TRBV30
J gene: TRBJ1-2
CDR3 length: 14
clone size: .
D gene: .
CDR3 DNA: TGTGCCTGGAGGGAATCCGGATCGACCTATGGCTACACCTTC
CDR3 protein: CAWRESGSTYGYTF

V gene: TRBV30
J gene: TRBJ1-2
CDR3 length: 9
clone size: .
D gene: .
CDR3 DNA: TGTGCCTGGAGACGACATGACAACTTC
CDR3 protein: CAWRRHDNF

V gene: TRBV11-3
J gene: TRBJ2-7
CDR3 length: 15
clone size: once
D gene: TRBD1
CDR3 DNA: TGTGCCAGCAGCCCTCGGACAGGGAAAGGCTACGAGCAGTACTTC
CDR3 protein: CASSPRTGKGYEQYF

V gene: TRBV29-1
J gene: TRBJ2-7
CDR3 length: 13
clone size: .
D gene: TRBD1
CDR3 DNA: TGCAGCGTTGAGGGACAGGGGTTTTCCGAGCAGTACTTC
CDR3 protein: CSVEGQGFSEQYF

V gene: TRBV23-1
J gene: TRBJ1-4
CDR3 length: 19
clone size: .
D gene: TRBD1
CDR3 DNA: TGCGCCAGCAGTCCGGGACAGGGGCGTAAGAGGGGGGGGTCCGAAAAACTGTTTTTT
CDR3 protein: CASSPGQGRKRGGSEKLFF

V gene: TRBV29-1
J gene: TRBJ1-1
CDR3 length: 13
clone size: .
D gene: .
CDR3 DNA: TGCAGCGGAGGGGGGGATTCGAACACTGAAGCTTTCTTT
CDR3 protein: CSGGGDSNTEAFF

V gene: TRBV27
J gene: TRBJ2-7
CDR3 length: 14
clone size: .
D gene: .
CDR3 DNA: TGTGCCAGCAGTCCGTGGGACCAAACCTACGAGCAGTACTTC
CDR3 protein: CASSPWDQTYEQYF

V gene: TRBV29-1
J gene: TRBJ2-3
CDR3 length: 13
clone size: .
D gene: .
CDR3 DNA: TGCAGCGTTGATCCCGGTAGCACAGATACGCAGTATTTT
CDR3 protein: CSVDPGSTDTQYF

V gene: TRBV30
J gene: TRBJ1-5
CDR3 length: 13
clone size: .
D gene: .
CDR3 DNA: TGTGCCTGGAGTTCAGGGTTGGATCAGCCCCAGCATTTT
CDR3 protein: CAWSSGLDQPQHF

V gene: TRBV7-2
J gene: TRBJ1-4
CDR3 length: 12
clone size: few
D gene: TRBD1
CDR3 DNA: TGTGCCAGCAAAACAGGGGATGAAAAACTGTTTTTT
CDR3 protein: CASKTGDEKLFF

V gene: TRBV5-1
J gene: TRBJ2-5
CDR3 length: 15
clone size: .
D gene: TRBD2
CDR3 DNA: TGCGCCAGCAGCTACCAGCGGGGGACTCAAGAGACCCAGTACTTC
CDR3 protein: CASSYQRGTQETQYF

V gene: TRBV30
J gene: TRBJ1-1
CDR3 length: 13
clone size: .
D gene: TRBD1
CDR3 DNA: TGTGCCTGTCAACCCGCGCAGGGGGCTAGAGCTTTCTTT
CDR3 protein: CACQPAQGARAFF

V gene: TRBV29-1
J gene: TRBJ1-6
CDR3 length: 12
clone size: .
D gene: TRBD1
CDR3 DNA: TGCAGCGTTGGGGACAGAAATTCACCCCTCCACTTT
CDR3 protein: CSVGDRNSPLHF

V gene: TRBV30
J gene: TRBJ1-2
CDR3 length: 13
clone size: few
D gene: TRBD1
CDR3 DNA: TGTGCCTGGAGTCCAGGGGGCGTTGATGGCTACACCTTC
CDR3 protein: CAWSPGGVDGYTF

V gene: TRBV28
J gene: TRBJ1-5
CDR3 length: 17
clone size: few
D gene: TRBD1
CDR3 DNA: TGTGCCAGCAGACCCGGGACAGGGGGAATGAGCAATCAGCCCCAGCATTTT
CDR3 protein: CASRPGTGGMSNQPQHF

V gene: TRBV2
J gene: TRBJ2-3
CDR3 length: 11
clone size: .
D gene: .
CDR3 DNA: TGTGCCAGCAAGGGTCAGGATACGCAGTATTTT
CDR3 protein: CASKGQDTQYF

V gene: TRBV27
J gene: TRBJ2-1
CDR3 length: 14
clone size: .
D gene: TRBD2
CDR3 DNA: TGTGCCTCCTCCGTAGCGGGGGGGTTCGGTGAGCAGTTCTTC
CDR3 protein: CASSVAGGFGEQFF

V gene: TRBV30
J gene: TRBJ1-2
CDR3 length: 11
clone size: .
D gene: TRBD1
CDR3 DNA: TGTGCCTGGGGGCAAGGGGGCGGCTACACCTTC
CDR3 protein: CAWGQGGGYTF

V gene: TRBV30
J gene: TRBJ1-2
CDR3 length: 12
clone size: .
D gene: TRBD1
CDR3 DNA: TGTGCCTGGGGACAGGGATCCTATGGCTACACCTTC
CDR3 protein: CAWGQGSYGYTF

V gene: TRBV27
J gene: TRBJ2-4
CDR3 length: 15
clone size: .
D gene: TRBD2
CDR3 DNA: TGTGCCAGCAGTCCCCAGGCTAGCGGTAAAAACATTCAGTACTTC
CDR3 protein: CASSPQASGKNIQYF

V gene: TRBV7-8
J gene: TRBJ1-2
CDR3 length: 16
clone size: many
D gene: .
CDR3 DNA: TGTGCCAGCAGCTTAGTGAGGGTCGGCTCTTCGGGCGGCTACACCTTC
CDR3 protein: CASSLVRVGSSGGYTF

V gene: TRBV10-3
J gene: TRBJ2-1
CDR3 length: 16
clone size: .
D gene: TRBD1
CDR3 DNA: TGTGCCATCAGTGAGGGGCGGACAGGGAGTGGGAATGAGCAGTTCTTC
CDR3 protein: CAISEGRTGSGNEQFF

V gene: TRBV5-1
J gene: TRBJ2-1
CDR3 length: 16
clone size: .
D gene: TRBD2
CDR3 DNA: TGCGCCAGCAGCTTACTGACTAGCGGGGGGTACAATGAGCAGTTCTTC
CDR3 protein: CASSLLTSGGYNEQFF

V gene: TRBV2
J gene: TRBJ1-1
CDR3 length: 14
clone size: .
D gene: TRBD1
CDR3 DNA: TGTGCCAGCACCAAGACAGGGGTGGGCACTGAAGCTTTCTTT
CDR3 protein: CASTKTGVGTEAFF

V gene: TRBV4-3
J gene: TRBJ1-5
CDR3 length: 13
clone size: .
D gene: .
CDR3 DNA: TGCGCCAGCAGCCAGACGGGGAGGGAGCCCCAGCATTTT
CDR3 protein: CASSQTGREPQHF

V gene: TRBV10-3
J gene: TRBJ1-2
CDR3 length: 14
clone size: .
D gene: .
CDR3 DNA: TGTGCCACCCTACAACAGGGTTCTAACTATGGCTACACCTTC
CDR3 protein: CATLQQGSNYGYTF

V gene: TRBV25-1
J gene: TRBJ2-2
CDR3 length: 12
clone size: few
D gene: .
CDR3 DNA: TGTGCCAGCAGTGCTGGTCCCGGGGAGCTGTTTTTT
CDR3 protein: CASSAGPGELFF

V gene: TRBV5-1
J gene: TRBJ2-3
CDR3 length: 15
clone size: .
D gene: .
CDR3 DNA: TGCGCCAGCAGCTTGTCTCCGGGTCGGCCAGATACGCAGTATTTT
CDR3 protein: CASSLSPGRPDTQYF

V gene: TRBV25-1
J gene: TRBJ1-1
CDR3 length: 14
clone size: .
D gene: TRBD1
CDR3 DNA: TGTGCCAGCATGCCGACAGGGGTCGTCACTGAAGCTTTCTTT
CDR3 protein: CASMPTGVVTEAFF